This T cell receptor (beta chain) was obtained from a study of T cells in localized non-small cell lung cancer. Study outcomes and limitations: A median of about 50 clones ranked among the top 100 in tumor appeared in adjacent lung. Uninvolved adjacent lung, not tumor, had the highest T cell clonality. A raised T cell density in blood coincided with lengthier overall survival.

Turning to this clone: Its target is not known.

TCRdb keeps only in-frame clones here, not all; method: immunoSEQ multiplex PCR. The profile shows some 40,000 clones, roughly nine tenths of them singletons. This CDR3 region has 15 residues. The V gene end was trimmed by 2 bases and the J gene end by 4 bases; junction bases not matched to a gene: 4. Germline CDR1 and CDR2: SGHRS and YFSETQ. The receptor's source is a female donor of 60 years or more with stage I lung adenocarcinoma. The chain recombines TRBV5-1 with TRBJ2-2; 8 bases are a match to TRBD2. The starting material was peripheral blood, obtained before any cancer treatment. CDR3 sequence: CASSLAGALTGELFF. CDR3 nucleotides: TGCGCCAGCAGCTTAGCGGGGGCCCTCACCGGGGAGCTGTTTTTT. Based on the CDR3 plus reference TRBV5-1 and TRBJ2-2, the full variable domain is KAGVTQTPRYLIKTRGQQVTLSCSPISGHRSVSWYQQTPGQGLQFLFEYFSETQRNKGNFPGRFSGRQFSNSRSEMNVSTLELGDSALYLCASSLAGALTGELFFGEGSRLTVL.